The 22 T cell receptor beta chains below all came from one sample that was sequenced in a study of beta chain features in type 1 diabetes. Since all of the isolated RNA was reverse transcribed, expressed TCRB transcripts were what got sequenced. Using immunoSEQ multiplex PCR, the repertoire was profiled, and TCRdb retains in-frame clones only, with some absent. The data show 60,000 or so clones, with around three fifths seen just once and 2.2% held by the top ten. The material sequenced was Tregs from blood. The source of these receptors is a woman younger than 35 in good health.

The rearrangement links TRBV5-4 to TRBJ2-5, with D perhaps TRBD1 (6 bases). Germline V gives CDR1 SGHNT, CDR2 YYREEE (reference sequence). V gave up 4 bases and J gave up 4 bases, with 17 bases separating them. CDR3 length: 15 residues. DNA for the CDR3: TGTGCCAGCAGCCTCCTCCCGGGACACCGAGAGACCCAGTACTTC. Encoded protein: CASSLLPGHRETQYF.

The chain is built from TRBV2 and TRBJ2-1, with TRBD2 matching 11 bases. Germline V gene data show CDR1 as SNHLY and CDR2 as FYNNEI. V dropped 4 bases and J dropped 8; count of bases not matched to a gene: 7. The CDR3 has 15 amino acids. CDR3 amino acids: CASSGLAGGFDEQFF. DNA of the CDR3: TGTGCCAGCAGTGGTTTAGCGGGGGGGTTTGATGAGCAGTTCTTC.

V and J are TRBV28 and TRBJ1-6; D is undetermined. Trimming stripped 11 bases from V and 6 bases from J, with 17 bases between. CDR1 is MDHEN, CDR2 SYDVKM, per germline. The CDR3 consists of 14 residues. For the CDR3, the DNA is TGTGCCGTGGGAGGGATGGTCGGTAATTCACCCCTCCACTTT. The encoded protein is CAVGGMVGNSPLHF.

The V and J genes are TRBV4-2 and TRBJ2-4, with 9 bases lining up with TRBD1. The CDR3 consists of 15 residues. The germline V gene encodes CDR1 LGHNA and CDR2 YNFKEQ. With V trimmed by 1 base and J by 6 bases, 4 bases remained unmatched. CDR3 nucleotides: TGTGCCAGCAGCCAAGGGACAGGGGAACTAAACATTCAGTACTTC. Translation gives CASSQGTGELNIQYF.

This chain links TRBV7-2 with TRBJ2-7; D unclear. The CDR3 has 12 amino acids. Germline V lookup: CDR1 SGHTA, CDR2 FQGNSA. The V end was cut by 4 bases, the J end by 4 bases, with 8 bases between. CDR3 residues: CASSSSGYEQYF. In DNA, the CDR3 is TGTGCCAGCAGCTCCTCGGGTTACGAGCAGTACTTC. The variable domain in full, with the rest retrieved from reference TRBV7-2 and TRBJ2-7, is GAGVSQSPSNKVTEKGKDVELRCDPISGHTALYWYRQSLGQGLEFLIYFQGNSAPDKSGLPSDRFSAERTGGSVSTLTIQRTQQEDSAVYLCASSSSGYEQYFGPGTRLTVT.

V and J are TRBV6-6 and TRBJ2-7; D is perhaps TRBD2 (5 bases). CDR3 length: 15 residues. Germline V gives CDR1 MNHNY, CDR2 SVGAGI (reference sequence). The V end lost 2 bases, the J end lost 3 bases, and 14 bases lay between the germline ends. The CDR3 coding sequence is TGTGCCAGCAGTTACCCGGAGGATTCCTTCTACGAGCAGTACTTC. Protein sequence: CASSYPEDSFYEQYF.

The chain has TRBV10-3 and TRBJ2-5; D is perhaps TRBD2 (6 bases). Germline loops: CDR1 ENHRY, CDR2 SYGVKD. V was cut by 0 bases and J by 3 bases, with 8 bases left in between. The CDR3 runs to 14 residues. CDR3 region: CAISESGGEETQYF. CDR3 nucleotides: TGTGCCATCAGTGAGTCCGGAGGGGAAGAGACCCAGTACTTC.

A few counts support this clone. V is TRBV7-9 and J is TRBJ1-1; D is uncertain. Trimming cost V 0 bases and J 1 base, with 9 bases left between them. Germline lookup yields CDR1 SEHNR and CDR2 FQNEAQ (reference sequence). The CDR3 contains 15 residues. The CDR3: CASSLASAGNTEAFF. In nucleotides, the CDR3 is TGTGCCAGCAGCTTAGCGTCCGCGGGGAACACTGAAGCTTTCTTT. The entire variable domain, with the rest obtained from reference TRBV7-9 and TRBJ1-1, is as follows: DTGVSQNPRHKITKRGQNVTFRCDPISEHNRLYWYRQTLGQGPEFLTYFQNEAQLEKSRLLSDRFSAERPKGSFSTLEIQRTEQGDSAMYLCASSLASAGNTEAFFGQGTRLTVV.

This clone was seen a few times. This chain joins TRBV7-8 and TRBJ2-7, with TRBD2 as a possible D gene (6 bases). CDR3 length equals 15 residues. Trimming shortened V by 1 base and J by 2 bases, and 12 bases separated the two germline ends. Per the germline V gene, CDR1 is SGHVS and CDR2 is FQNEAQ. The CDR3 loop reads CASSLVRGKAYEQYF. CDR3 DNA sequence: TGTGCCAGCAGCTTAGTGCGGGGTAAGGCCTACGAGCAGTACTTC.

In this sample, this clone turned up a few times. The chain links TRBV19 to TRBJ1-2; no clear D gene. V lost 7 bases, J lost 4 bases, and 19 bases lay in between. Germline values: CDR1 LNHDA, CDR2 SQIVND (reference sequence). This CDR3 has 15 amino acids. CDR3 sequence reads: CASIEAAQPLYGYTF. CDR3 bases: TGTGCCAGTATCGAGGCGGCTCAACCCCTCTATGGCTACACCTTC.

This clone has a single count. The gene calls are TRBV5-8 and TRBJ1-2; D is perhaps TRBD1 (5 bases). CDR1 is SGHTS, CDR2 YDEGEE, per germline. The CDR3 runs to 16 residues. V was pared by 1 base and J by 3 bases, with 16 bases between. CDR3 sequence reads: CASSLRGWQGYYGYTF. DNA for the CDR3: TGTGCCAGCAGCTTGCGTGGATGGCAGGGTTACTATGGCTACACCTTC.

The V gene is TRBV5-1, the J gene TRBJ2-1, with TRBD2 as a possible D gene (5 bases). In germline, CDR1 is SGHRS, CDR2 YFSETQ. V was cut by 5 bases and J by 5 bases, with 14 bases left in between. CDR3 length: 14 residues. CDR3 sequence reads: CASSRSRADNEQFF. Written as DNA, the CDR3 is TGCGCCAGCAGTCGCTCGCGGGCAGACAATGAGCAGTTCTTC.

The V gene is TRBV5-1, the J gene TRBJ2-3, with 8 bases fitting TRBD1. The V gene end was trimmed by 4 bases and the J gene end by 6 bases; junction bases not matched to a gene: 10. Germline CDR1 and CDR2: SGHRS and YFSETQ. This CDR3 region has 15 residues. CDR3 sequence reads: CASSRRQGAPDTQYF. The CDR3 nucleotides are TGCGCCAGCAGCCGGAGGCAGGGGGCGCCTGATACGCAGTATTTT.

In DNA form, the CDR3 reads TGTGCCAGCAGCTTGGCCGAGAGACAGGGTGTTGAAGCTTTCTTT. It specifies CASSLAERQGVEAFF. The genes are TRBV5-6 and TRBJ1-1; 7 bases agree with TRBD1. V lost 0 bases, J lost 7 bases, and 9 bases stayed unmatched. Germline loops: CDR1 SGHDT, CDR2 YYEEEE. The CDR3 has 15 amino acids.

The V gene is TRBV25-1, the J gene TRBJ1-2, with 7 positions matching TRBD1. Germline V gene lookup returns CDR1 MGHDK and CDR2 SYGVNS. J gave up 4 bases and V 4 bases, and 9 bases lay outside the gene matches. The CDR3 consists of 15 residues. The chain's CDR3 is CASSGGGGMVYGYTF. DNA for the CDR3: TGTGCCAGCAGTGGAGGGGGCGGGATGGTCTATGGCTACACCTTC.

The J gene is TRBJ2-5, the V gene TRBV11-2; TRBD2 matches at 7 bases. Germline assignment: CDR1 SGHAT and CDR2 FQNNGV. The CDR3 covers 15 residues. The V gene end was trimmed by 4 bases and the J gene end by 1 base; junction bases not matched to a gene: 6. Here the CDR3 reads CASSWVGGTQETQYF. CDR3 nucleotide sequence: TGTGCCAGCAGCTGGGTCGGGGGGACCCAAGAGACCCAGTACTTC.

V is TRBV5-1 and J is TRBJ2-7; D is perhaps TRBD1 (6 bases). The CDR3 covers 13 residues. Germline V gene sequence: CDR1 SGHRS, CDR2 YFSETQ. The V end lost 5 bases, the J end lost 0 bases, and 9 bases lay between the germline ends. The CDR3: CASSPDSSYEQYF. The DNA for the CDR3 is TGCGCCAGCAGTCCGGACAGCTCCTACGAGCAGTACTTC.

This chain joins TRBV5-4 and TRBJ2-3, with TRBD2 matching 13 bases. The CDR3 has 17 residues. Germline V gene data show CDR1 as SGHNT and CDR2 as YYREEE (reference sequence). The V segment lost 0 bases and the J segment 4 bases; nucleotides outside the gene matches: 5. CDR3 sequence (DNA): TGTGCCAGCAGCTTGGGGGGGACTAGCGGGATTTCAGATACGCAGTATTTT. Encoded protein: CASSLGGTSGISDTQYF.

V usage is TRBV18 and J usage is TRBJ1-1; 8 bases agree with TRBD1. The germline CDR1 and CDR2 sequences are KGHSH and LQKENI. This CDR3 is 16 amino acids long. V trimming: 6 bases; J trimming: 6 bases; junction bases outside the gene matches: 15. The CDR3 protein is CASSDQLGQGGSEAFF. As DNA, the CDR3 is TGTGCCAGCTCGGACCAACTCGGACAGGGAGGCTCTGAAGCTTTCTTT.

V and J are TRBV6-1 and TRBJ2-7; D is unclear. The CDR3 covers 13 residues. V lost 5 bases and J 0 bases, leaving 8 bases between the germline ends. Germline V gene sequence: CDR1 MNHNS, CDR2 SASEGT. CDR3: CASSLRLSYEQYF. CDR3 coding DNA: TGTGCCAGCAGTCTCAGGCTCTCCTACGAGCAGTACTTC.

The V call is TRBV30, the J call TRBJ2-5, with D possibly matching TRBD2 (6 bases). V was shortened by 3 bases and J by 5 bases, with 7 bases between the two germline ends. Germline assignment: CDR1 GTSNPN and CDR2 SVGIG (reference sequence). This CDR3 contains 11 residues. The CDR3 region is CAWSGSETQYF. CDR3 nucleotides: TGTGCCTGGAGCGGGAGTGAGACCCAGTACTTC. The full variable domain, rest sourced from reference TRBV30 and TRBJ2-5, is SQTIHQWPATLVQPVGSPLSLECTVEGTSNPNLYWYRQAAGRGLQLLFYSVGIGQISSEVPQNLSASRPQDRQFILSSKKLLLSDSGFYLCAWSGSETQYFGPGTRLLVL.

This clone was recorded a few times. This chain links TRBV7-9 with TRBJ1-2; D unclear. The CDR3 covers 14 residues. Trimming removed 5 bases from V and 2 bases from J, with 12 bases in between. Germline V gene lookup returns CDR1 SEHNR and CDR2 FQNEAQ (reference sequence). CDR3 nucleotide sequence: TGTGCCAGCAGCACATCTTGGAGCAACTATGGCTACACCTTC. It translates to CASSTSWSNYGYTF.